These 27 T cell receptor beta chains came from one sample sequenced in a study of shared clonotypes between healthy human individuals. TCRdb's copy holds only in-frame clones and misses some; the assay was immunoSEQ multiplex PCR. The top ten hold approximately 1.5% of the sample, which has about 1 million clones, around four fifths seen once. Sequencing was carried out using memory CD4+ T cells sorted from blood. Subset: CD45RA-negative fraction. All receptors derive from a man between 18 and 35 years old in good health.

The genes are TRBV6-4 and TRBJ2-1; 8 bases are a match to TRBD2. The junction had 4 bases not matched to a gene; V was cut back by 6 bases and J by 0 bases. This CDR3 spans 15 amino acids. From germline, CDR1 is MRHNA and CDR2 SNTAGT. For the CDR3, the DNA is TGTGCCAGCAGACTTACTAGCGGCTCCTACAATGAGCAGTTCTTC. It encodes CASRLTSGSYNEQFF.

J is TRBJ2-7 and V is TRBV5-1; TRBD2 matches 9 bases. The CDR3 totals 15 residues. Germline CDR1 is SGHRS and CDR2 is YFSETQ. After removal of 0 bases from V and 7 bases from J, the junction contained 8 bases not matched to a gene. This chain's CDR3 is CASSLEGSGRQEQYF. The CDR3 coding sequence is TGCGCCAGCAGCTTGGAGGGTAGCGGGAGACAAGAGCAGTACTTC.

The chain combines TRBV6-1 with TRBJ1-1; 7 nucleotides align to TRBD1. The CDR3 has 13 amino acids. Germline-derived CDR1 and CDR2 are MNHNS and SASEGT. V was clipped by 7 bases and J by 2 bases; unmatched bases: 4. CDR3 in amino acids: CASTNRGNTEAFF. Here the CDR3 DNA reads TGTGCCAGCACCAACAGGGGAAACACTGAAGCTTTCTTT.

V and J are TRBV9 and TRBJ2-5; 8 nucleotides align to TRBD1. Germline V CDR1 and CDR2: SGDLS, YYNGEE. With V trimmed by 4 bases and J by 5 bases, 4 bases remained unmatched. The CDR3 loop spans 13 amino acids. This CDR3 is CASSSPGGETQYF. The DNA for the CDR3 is TGTGCCAGCAGCTCCCCAGGGGGCGAGACCCAGTACTTC. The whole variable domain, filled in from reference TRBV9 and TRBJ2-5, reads DSGVTQTPKHLITATGQRVTLRCSPRSGDLSVYWYQQSLDQGLQFLIQYYNGEERAKGNILERFSAQQFPDLHSELNLSSLELGDSALYFCASSSPGGETQYFGPGTRLLVL.

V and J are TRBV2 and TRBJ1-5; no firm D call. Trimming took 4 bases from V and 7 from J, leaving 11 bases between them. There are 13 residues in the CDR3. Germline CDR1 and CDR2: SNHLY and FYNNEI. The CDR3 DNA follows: TGTGCCAGCAGTGTTTACCGGGCCCAGCCCCAGCATTTT. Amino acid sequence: CASSVYRAQPQHF.

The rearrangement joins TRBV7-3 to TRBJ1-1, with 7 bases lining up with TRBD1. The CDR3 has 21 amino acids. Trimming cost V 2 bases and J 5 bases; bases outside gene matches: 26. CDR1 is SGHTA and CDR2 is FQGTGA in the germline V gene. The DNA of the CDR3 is TGTGCCAGCAGCTTAGAGGCCGTTTCGTGGGGACAGTTGGGCCGGAAGACTGAAGCTTTCTTT. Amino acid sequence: CASSLEAVSWGQLGRKTEAFF.

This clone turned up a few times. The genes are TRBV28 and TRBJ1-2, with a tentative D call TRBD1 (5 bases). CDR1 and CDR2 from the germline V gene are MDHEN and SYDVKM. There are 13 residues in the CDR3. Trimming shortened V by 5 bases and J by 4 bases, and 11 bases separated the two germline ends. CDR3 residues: CASSTQGFYGYTF. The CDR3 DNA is TGTGCCAGCAGTACTCAGGGCTTCTATGGCTACACCTTC.

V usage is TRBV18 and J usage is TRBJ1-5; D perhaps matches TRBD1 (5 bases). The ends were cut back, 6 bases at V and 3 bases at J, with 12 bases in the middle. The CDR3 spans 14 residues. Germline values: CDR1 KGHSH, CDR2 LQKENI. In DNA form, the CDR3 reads TGTGCCAGCTCGGTGGGGGGGAACAATCAGCCCCAGCATTTT. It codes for CASSVGGNNQPQHF. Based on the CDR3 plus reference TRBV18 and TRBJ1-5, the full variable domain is NAGVMQNPRHLVRRRGQEARLRCSPMKGHSHVYWYRQLPEEGLKFMVYLQKENIIDESGMPKERFSAEFPKEGPSILRIQQVVRGDSAAYFCASSVGGNNQPQHFGDGTRLSIL.

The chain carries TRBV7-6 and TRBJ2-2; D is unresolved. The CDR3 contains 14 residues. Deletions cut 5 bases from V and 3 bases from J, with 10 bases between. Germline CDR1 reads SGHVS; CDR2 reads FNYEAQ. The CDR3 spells CASSPVGYTGELFF. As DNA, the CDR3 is TGTGCCAGCAGCCCAGTGGGGTACACCGGGGAGCTGTTTTTT.

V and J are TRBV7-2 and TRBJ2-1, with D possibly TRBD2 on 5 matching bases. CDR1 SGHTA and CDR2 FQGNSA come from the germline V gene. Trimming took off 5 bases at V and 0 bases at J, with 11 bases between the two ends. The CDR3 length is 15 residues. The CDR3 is CASSPQRSSYNEQFF. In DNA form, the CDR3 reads TGTGCCAGCAGCCCCCAGCGGAGCTCCTACAATGAGCAGTTCTTC.

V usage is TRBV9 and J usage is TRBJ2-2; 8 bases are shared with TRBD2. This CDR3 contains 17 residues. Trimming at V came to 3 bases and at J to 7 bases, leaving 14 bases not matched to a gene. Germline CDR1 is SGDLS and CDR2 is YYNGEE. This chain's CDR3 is CASSALPGGFLSGELFF. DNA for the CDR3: TGTGCCAGCAGCGCTCTCCCGGGGGGGTTCTTGAGCGGGGAGCTGTTTTTT.

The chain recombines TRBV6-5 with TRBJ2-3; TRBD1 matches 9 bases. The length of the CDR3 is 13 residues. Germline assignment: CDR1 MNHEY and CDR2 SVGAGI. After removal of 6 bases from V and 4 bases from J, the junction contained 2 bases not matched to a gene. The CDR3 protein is CASRRDRADTQYF. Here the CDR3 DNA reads TGTGCCAGCAGGCGGGACAGGGCAGATACGCAGTATTTT.

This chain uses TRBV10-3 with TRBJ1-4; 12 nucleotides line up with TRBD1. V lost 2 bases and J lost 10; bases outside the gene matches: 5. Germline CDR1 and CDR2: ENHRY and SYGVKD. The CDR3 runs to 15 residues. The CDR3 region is CAISERDRGLGKLFF. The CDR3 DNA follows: TGTGCCATCAGTGAGAGGGACAGGGGGCTCGGAAAACTGTTTTTT.

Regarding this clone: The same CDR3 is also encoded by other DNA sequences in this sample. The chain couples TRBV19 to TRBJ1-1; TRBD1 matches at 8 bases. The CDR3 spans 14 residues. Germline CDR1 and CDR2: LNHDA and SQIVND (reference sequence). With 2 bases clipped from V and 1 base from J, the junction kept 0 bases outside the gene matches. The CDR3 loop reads CASSITGGNTEAFF. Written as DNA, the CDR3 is TGTGCCAGTAGTATAACAGGGGGGAACACTGAAGCTTTCTTT. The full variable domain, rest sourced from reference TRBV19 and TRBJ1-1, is DGGITQSPKYLFRKEGQNVTLSCEQNLNHDAMYWYRQDPGQGLRLIYYSQIVNDFQKGDIAEGYSVSREKKESFPLTVTSAQKNPTAFYLCASSITGGNTEAFFGQGTRLTVV.

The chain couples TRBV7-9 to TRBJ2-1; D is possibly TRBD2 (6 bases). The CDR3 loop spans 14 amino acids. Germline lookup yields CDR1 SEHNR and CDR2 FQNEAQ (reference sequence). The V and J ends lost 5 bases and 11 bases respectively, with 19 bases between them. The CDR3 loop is CASSPGLPEWKQFF. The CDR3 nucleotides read TGTGCCAGCAGCCCGGGACTTCCGGAATGGAAGCAGTTCTTC.

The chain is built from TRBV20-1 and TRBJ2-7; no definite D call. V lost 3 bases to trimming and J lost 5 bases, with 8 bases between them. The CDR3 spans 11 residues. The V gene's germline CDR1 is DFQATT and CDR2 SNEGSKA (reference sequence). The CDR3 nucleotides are TGCAGTGCTAGCGGCGTTCACGAGCAGTACTTC. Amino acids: CSASGVHEQYF.

The CDR3 spells CASSPHQGNTIYF. The CDR3 nucleotides are TGTGCCAGCAGCCCCCACCAAGGAAACACCATATATTTT. This chain connects TRBV5-4 to TRBJ1-3, with unresolved D. V was clipped by 4 bases and J by 4 bases, with 9 bases between them. The CDR3 totals 13 residues. Germline lookup yields CDR1 SGHNT and CDR2 YYREEE (reference sequence).

CDR3 amino acids: CASSDGAGITYGYTF. Written as DNA, the CDR3 is TGTGCCAGCAGCGACGGGGCAGGGATAACCTATGGCTACACCTTC. The rearrangement uses TRBV7-2 and TRBJ1-2; the D gene is possibly TRBD1 (5 bases). Trimming removed 5 bases at V and 4 bases at J, with 17 bases between. This CDR3 has 15 residues. Germline lookup yields CDR1 SGHTA and CDR2 FQGNSA.

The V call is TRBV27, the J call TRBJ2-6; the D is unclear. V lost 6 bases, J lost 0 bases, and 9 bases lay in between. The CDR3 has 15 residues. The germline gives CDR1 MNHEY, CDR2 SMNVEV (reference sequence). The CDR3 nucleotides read TGTGCCAGCAGCAAGGCCACCTCTGGGGCCAACGTCCTGACTTTC. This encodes CASSKATSGANVLTF.

The CDR3 nucleotides are TGTGCCAGCTCGGACGAGCCAGGGGCGGGTGGCTACACCTTC. It encodes CASSDEPGAGGYTF. The rearrangement links TRBV18 to TRBJ1-2, with D maybe TRBD1 (6 bases). Germline V gene lookup returns CDR1 KGHSH and CDR2 LQKENI. V was clipped by 6 bases and J by 7 bases, with 18 bases between them. CDR3 length: 14 residues.

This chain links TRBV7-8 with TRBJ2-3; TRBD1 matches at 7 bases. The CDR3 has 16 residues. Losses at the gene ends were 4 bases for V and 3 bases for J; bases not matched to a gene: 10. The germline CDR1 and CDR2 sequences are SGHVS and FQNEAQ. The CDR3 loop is CASSSRTGPGTDTQYF. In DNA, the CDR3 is TGTGCCAGCAGCTCCAGGACAGGCCCGGGGACAGATACGCAGTATTTT. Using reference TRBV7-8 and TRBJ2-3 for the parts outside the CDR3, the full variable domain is GAGVSQSPRYKVAKRGQDVALRCDPISGHVSLFWYQQALGQGPEFLTYFQNEAQLDKSGLPSDRFFAERPEGSVSTLKIQRTQQEDSAVYLCASSSRTGPGTDTQYFGPGTRLTVL.

The CDR3 sequence: CASSLSDRIIYEQYF. The CDR3 DNA reads as TGTGCCAGCAGCTTAAGTGACAGGATTATATACGAGCAGTACTTC. J is TRBJ2-7 and V is TRBV7-2; perhaps TRBD1 as D (6 bases). The CDR3 length is 15 residues. Germline CDR1 is SGHTA and CDR2 is FQGNSA. V lost 2 bases to trimming and J lost 4 bases, with 15 bases between them.

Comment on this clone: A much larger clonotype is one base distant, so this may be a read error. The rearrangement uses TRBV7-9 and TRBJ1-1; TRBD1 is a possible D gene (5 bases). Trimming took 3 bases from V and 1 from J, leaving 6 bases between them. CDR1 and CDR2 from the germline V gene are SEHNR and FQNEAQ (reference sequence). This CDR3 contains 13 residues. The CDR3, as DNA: TGTGCCAGCAGCTTCCAGGGGAACACTGAAGCTTTCTTT. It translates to CASSFQGNTEAFF.

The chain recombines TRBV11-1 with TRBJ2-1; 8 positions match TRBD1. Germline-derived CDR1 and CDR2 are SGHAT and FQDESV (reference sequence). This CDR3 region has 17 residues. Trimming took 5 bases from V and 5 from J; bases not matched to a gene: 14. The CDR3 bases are TGTGCCAGCAGCCCCAGGGACAGGCGTCAGGGTAACAATGAGCAGTTCTTC. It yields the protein CASSPRDRRQGNNEQFF.

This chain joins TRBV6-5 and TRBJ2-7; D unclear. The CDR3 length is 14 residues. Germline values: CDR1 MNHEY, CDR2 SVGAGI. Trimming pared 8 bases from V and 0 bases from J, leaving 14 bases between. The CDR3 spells CASQGKGLSYEQYF. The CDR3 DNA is TGTGCCAGCCAAGGTAAAGGCCTCTCCTACGAGCAGTACTTC.

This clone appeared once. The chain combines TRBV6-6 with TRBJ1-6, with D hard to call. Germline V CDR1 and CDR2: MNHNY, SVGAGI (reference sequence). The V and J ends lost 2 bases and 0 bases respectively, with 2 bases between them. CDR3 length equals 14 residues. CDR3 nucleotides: TGTGCCAGCAGTTACAGCTCCTATAATTCACCCCTCCACTTT. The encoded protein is CASSYSSYNSPLHF.

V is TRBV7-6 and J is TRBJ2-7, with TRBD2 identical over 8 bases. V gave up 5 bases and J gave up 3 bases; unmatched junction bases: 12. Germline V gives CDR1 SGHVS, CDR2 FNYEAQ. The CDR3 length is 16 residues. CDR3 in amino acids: CASSPLRGEDGYEQYF. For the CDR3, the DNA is TGTGCCAGCAGCCCTCTGCGGGGGGAGGACGGCTACGAGCAGTACTTC.